The 4 T cell receptor beta chains reported below all come from one sample, sequenced in a study of cytotoxic CD8 clonotypes in ibrutinib-treated CLL. Only in-frame clones appear in the TCRdb table, and some are missing; sequencing was by immunoSEQ multiplex PCR. The data contain 150,000 to 200,000 clones, approximately 90% of them singletons. The material sequenced was PBMCs, taken at disease progression, from a patient treated with ibrutinib. The source is a human donor with chronic lymphocytic leukemia.

The genes are TRBV6-1 and TRBJ2-5; tentatively, D is TRBD1 (5 bases). The germline V and J ends were trimmed by 2 bases and 4 bases, with 8 bases remaining between them. CDR1 and CDR2 from the germline V gene are MNHNS and SASEGT. This CDR3 is built from 13 residues. The CDR3 DNA is TGTGCCAGCAGTGAAAGGGGTGTAGAGACCCAGTACTTC. Amino acid sequence: CASSERGVETQYF.

The chain couples TRBV5-1 to TRBJ2-7; D ambiguous. The CDR3 sequence is 13 residues long. Germline CDR1 reads SGHRS; CDR2 reads YFSETQ. V lost 0 bases, J lost 6 bases, and 10 bases lay in between. The CDR3 spells CASSLDLVSEQYF. For the CDR3, the DNA is TGCGCCAGCAGCTTGGACCTAGTCAGCGAGCAGTACTTC.

This clone was counted between two and nine times. This chain connects TRBV19 to TRBJ2-7; 7 bases are shared with TRBD1. V lost 10 bases to trimming and J lost 6 bases; unmatched junction nucleotides: 12. The germline gives CDR1 LNHDA, CDR2 SQIVND (reference sequence). The CDR3 has 13 residues. Here the CDR3 DNA reads TGTGCCACCACCGACAGGGTTTACTCCGAGCAGTACTTC. Its translation is CATTDRVYSEQYF.

In regard to this clone: Germline and junction disagree at one end, which may indicate a read error. This CDR3 is CASSLSHSTDTQYF. In DNA form, the CDR3 reads TGTGCCAGCAGTTTAAGTCATAGCACAGATACGCAGTATTTT. The rearrangement uses TRBV7-3 and TRBJ2-3; no definite D call. CDR3 size: 14 residues. The V gene's germline CDR1 is SGHTA and CDR2 FQGTGA.